Reported below is one T cell receptor beta chain. The antigen is not known. This sample stems from a study of brain T cells in children with intractable seizures. The V end lost 2 bases, the J end lost 2 bases, and 13 bases lay between the germline ends. The V gene's germline CDR1 is MDHEN and CDR2 SYDVKM. The CDR3 loop spans 16 amino acids. Pre-surgery treatment included at least one anti-epileptic drug. Notes on the study in general: Patients' HCMV serostatus was unknown; virus specificity rests on CDR3 similarity alone. Pre-surgery blood may have been undersampled, hiding some clones.

This table comes from immunoSEQ multiplex PCR, and its TCRdb copy is limited to in-frame clones, with some not included. The sample contains under 150,000 clones, around 94% of which appear only once. The sample was peripheral blood, taken at surgery. The chain has TRBV28 and TRBJ1-3; D is perhaps TRBD1 (6 bases). The receptor's source is a boy under two years old with hemimegalencephaly and intractable seizures. CDR3 in amino acids: CASSLVRGGAGNTIYF. The CDR3, as DNA: TGTGCCAGCAGTTTAGTCAGGGGCGGGGCTGGAAACACCATATATTTT.